This TCR beta chain was recorded in a study of control samples from healthy donors and cancer patients. This clone was picked up a small number of times. Profiled with immunoSEQ multiplex PCR; TCRdb holds only in-frame clones, not every one. The repertoire holds about 120,000 clones, with more than 85% as singletons. The CDR3 extends over 13 amino acids. V shed 8 bases and J shed 8 bases, with 18 bases lying between them. This sequence originates from a woman between 18 and 29 years old in good health. This rearrangement joins TRBV12-3 or TRBV12-4 to TRBJ1-2; D gene unclear. The sample comprised blood. For the CDR3, the DNA is TGTGCCAGCCGGTACGGACTGCGGTCGGGCTACACCTTC. Translated, it gives CASRYGLRSGYTF.